This is a list of T cell receptor beta chains from one sample in a study of blood T cell repertoires in COVID-19. Clones were read by immunoSEQ multiplex PCR, and TCRdb kept only the in-frame ones, dropping some. Of fewer than 100,000 clones in the sample, around nine tenths were seen once. Sequenced material: peripheral blood. These receptors all come from a human donor in a cohort sampled during active COVID-19. Both conserved end residues are part of each CDR3. Each record gives: J gene, D gene, V gene, clone size, CDR3 DNA, CDR3 protein. The D gene is left open where the match is weak. The listing skips clone size in some rows; elsewhere it reads once, few, many or a size class.

j_gene: TRBJ2-7; d_gene: TRBD2; v_gene: TRBV19; abundance: few; CDR3nt: TGTGCCAGTAGTACCCCGGCCACTAGCGGCTCCTACGAGCAGTACTTC; CDR3aa: CASSTPATSGSYEQYF
j_gene: TRBJ2-7; d_gene: -; v_gene: TRBV6-6; abundance: few; CDR3nt: TGTGCCAGCAGTAGTAGGGGTGGCTCCTACGAGCAGTACTTC; CDR3aa: CASSSRGGSYEQYF
j_gene: TRBJ1-2; d_gene: -; v_gene: TRBV6-5; abundance: -; CDR3nt: TGTGCCAGCAGGGGGGCAGGGAACTATGGCTACACCTTC; CDR3aa: CASRGAGNYGYTF
j_gene: TRBJ1-5; d_gene: TRBD1; v_gene: TRBV5-6; abundance: -; CDR3nt: TGTGCCAGCAGCTTTACCGGGACAGGGAGACAGCCCCAGCATTTT; CDR3aa: CASSFTGTGRQPQHF
j_gene: TRBJ2-5; d_gene: -; v_gene: TRBV6-2/TRBV6-3; abundance: -; CDR3nt: TGTGCCAGCAGACCTAAGAGAGATCAAGAGACCCAGTACTTC; CDR3aa: CASRPKRDQETQYF
j_gene: TRBJ1-1; d_gene: -; v_gene: TRBV3-1/TRBV3-2; abundance: -; CDR3nt: TGTGCCAGCAGCCAAGATCTAAAGATCGGGAACACTGAAGCTTTCTTT; CDR3aa: CASSQDLKIGNTEAFF
j_gene: TRBJ1-6; d_gene: TRBD1; v_gene: TRBV23-1; abundance: -; CDR3nt: TGCGCCAGCAGGCCCGGGGGGGGACAGGGTGATTCACCCCTCCACTTT; CDR3aa: CASRPGGGQGDSPLHF
j_gene: TRBJ2-2; d_gene: -; v_gene: TRBV20-1; abundance: -; CDR3nt: TGCAGTGCTAGTCTTCCGGGACTGCGCACCGGGGAGCTGTTTTTT; CDR3aa: CSASLPGLRTGELFF
j_gene: TRBJ2-2; d_gene: -; v_gene: TRBV3-1/TRBV3-2; abundance: -; CDR3nt: TGTGCCAGCAGCCCGCAATCGGGAGCCGGGGAGCTGTTTTTT; CDR3aa: CASSPQSGAGELFF
j_gene: TRBJ2-1; d_gene: TRBD2; v_gene: TRBV4-1; abundance: once; CDR3nt: TGCGCCAGCAGCCGTGCAGCGGGAGGGGAAGCCTACAATGAGCAGTTCTTC; CDR3aa: CASSRAAGGEAYNEQFF
j_gene: TRBJ1-5; d_gene: TRBD1; v_gene: TRBV6-5; abundance: -; CDR3nt: TGTGCCAGCAGTCCCGGGACAGGGGGTCAGCCCCAGCATTTT; CDR3aa: CASSPGTGGQPQHF
j_gene: TRBJ2-3; d_gene: -; v_gene: TRBV3-1/TRBV3-2; abundance: -; CDR3nt: TGTGCCAGCAGCCAAGGGTCGGTGTCTAGCACAGATACGCAGTATTTT; CDR3aa: CASSQGSVSSTDTQYF
j_gene: TRBJ1-1; d_gene: -; v_gene: TRBV19; abundance: -; CDR3nt: TGTGCCAGTAAAACAGGGATGAGGGCTGAAGCTTTCTTT; CDR3aa: CASKTGMRAEAFF
j_gene: TRBJ1-1; d_gene: TRBD1; v_gene: TRBV5-1; abundance: -; CDR3nt: TGCGCCAGCAGCCCGACCACAGGGGGCGTGACTGAAGCTTTCTTT; CDR3aa: CASSPTTGGVTEAFF
j_gene: TRBJ2-7; d_gene: TRBD1; v_gene: TRBV7-3; abundance: many; CDR3nt: TGTGCCAGCTCGGCCGGGACAGGGTCTCACGAGCAGTACTTC; CDR3aa: CASSAGTGSHEQYF
j_gene: TRBJ2-2; d_gene: TRBD1; v_gene: TRBV11-2; abundance: -; CDR3nt: TGTGCCAGCAGCTTAGATTGGGGACAGGGGATCGGGGAGCTGTTTTTT; CDR3aa: CASSLDWGQGIGELFF
j_gene: TRBJ1-1; d_gene: -; v_gene: TRBV6-5; abundance: -; CDR3nt: TGTGCCAGCAGTCATCAGGGGTTTTCGACGGAAGCTTTCTTT; CDR3aa: CASSHQGFSTEAFF
j_gene: TRBJ1-2; d_gene: TRBD1; v_gene: TRBV3-1/TRBV3-2; abundance: -; CDR3nt: TGTGCCAGCAGCCAAGCATCCGGGACAGGCCTATATGGCTACACCTTC; CDR3aa: CASSQASGTGLYGYTF
j_gene: TRBJ2-1; d_gene: -; v_gene: TRBV30; abundance: -; CDR3nt: TGTGCCTGGAGTGTATGGGAGGATGAGCAGTTCTTC; CDR3aa: CAWSVWEDEQFF
j_gene: TRBJ1-1; d_gene: TRBD1; v_gene: TRBV10-1; abundance: -; CDR3nt: TGCGCCAGCAGTGATCTCCCGGGACAGGGATTGAACACTGAAGCTTTCTTT; CDR3aa: CASSDLPGQGLNTEAFF
j_gene: TRBJ1-6; d_gene: -; v_gene: TRBV5-1; abundance: -; CDR3nt: TGCGCCAGCAGCTTCGGAGACGGGTCCTATAATTCACCCCTCCACTTT; CDR3aa: CASSFGDGSYNSPLHF
j_gene: TRBJ2-1; d_gene: TRBD2; v_gene: TRBV6-2/TRBV6-3; abundance: -; CDR3nt: TGTGCCAGCAGTTACGGGGGACTAGCGGGCTCAAGCTCCTACAATGAGCAGTTCTTC; CDR3aa: CASSYGGLAGSSSYNEQFF